This T cell receptor (beta chain) was sequenced for a study of Graves' ophthalmopathy and Graves' hyperthyroidism. Beta-chain TCR CDR3 regions were amplified from RNA transcripts. The first-round RT-PCR employed HTBI primers together with the Qiagen OneStep RT-PCR kit. A multiplex PCR was then performed as the second round. A single record per CDR3 protein comes from TCRdb applying MiXCR to the multiplex PCR reads. The top ten clones hold roughly 3% of a sample with just over 400,000 distinct CDR3 sequences, 20% to 25% of them seen once. Recruitment covered hyperthyroidism patients aged 18 to 65 whose new diagnosis was of under 2 months' duration. The CDR3 runs to 12 residues. The germline V gene has CDR1 SEHNR and CDR2 FQNEAQ (reference sequence). V gave up 3 bases and J gave up 5 bases, with 7 bases separating them. This clonotype was seen at least ten times.

The sequence came from a woman aged 18-29 years with stable Graves' hyperthyroidism. Sequenced sample: peripheral blood. This chain connects TRBV7-9 to TRBJ2-5, with D perhaps matching TRBD1 (6 bases). The CDR3 sequence is CASSFQGETQYF. CDR3 coding DNA: TGTGCCAGCAGCTTTCAGGGGGAGACCCAGTACTTC.